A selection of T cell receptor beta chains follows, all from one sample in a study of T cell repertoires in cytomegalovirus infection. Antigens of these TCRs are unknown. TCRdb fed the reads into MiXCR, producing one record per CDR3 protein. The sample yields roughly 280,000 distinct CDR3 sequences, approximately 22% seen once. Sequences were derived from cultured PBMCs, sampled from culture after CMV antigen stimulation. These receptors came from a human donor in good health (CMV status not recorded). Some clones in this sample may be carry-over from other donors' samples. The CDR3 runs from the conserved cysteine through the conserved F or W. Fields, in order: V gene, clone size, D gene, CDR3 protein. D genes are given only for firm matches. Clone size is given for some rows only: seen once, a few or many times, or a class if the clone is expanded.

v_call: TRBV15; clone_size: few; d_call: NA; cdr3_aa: CATSVSATNEKLFF
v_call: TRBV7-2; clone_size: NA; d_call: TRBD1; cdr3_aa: CASSLSQGVNTEAFF
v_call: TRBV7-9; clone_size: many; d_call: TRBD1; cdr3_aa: CASAGGPSQETQYF
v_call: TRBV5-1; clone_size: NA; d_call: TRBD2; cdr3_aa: CASSTSGRTTGNIQYF
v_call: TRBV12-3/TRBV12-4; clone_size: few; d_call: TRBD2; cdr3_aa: CASRIGGLAGFNEQFF
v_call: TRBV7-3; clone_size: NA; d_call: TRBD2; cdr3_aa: CASSLAASGLNEQFF
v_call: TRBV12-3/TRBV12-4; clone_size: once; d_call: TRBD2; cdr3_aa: CASSLRLAEGETQYF
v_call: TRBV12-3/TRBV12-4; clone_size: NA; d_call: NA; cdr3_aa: CASSWQKGGGEKLFF
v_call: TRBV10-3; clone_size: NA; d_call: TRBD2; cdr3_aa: CAIRRGLAGEVNEQFF
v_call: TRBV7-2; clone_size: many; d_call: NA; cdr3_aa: CASSFTGEKLFF
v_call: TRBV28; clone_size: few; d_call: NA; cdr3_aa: CASSPDYYEQYF
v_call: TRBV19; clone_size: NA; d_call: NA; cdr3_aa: CASSIGGISYNEQFF
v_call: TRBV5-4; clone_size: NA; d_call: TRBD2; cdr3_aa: CASREEAGALYNEQFF
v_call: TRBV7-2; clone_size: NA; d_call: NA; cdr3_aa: CASSLALSGDQPQHF
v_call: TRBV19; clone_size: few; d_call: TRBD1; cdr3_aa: CASSIDTGATNEKLFF
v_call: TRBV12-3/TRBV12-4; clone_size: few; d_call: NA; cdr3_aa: CAIGGGSGTDTQYF
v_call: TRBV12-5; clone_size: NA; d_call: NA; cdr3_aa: CASGLLDLTVGRGGELFF
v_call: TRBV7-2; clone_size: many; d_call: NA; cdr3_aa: CASSLGRENTEAFF
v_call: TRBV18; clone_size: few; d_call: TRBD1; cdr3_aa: CASSPFGRGNNEQFF
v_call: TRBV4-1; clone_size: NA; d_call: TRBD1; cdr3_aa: CASSHPGTGGLYNEQFF
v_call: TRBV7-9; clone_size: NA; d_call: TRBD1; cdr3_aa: CASSSSRTGPNYGYTF
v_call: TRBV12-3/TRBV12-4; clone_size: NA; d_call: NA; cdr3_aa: CASSLSGWNQPQHF
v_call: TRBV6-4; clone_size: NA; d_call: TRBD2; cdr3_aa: CASRDGGAGDTQYF
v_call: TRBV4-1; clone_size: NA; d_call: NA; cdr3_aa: CASSQDALGEPQHF
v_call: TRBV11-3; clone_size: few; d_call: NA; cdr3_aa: CASSLGVTNNEQFF
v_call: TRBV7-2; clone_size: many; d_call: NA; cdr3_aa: CASSSQGRLAYEQYF
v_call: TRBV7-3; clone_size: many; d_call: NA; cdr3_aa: CASSLVAKANEQFF
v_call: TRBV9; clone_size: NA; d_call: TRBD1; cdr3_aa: CASSVVTGGLGEAFF
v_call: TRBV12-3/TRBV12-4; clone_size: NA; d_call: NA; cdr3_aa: CASSFGFYTEAFF
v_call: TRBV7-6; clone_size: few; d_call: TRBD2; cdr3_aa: CASSGLAGVGGEQFF
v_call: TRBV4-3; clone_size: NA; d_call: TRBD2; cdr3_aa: CASSQDFGLAGVYNEQFF
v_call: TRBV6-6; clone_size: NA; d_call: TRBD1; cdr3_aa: CASRPGTGNTGELFF
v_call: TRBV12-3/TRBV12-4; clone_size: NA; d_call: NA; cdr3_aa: CASSFMSYEQYF
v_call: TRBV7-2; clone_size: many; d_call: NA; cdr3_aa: CASSLGGRIYGYTF
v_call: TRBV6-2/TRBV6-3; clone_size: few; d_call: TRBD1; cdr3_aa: CASSYGTDNTGELFF
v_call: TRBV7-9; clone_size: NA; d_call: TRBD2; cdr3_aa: CASSLSGSWDTQYF
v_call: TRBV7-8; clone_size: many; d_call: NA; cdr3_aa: CASSLGVAGGYNEQFF
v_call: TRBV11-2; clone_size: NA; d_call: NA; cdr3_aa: CASSSRPGGTEAFF
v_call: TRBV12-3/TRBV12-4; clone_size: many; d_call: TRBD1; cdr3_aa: CASSSTGALSAFF
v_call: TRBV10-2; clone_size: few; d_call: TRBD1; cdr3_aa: CASGDRTNTEAFF
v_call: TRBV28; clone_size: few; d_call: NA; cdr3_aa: CASSFSGPGANVLTF
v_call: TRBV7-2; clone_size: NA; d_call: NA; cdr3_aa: CASRSTASNYGYTF
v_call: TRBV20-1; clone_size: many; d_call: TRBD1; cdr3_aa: CSAGTGDTEAFF
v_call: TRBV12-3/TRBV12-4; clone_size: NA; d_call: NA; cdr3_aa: CASSDYRDLVKAFF
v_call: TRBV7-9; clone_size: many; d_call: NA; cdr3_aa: CASSFLAHEISYEQYF
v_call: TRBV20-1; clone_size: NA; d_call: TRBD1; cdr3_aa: CSPLPEGQRQPQHF
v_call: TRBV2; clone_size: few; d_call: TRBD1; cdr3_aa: CASSEVQGANAFF
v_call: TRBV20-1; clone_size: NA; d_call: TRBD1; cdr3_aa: CSADRGGTDTQYF
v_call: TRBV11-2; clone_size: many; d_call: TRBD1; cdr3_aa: CASSWGQRKWGNTIYF
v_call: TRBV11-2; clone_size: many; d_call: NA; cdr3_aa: CASSLLMRSYEQYF